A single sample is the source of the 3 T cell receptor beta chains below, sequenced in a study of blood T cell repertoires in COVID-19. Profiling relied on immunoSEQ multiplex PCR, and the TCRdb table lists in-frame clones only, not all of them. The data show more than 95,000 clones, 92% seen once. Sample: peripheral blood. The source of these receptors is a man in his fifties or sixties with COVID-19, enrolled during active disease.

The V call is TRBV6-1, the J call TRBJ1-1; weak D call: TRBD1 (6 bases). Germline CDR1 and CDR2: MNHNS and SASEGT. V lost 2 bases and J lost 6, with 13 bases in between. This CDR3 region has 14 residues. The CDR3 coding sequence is TGTGCCAGCAGTGAATTACAGGGCCGGGCTGAAGCTTTCTTT. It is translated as CASSELQGRAEAFF.

The CDR3 region is CASSTAGQVQETQYF. The CDR3 DNA reads as TGCGCCAGCAGCACCGCCGGACAGGTCCAAGAGACCCAGTACTTC. The chain carries TRBV5-1 and TRBJ2-5; TRBD1 matches at 7 bases. The germline gives CDR1 SGHRS, CDR2 YFSETQ. V lost 4 bases, J lost 1 base, and 7 bases stayed unmatched. The CDR3 is 15 amino acids.

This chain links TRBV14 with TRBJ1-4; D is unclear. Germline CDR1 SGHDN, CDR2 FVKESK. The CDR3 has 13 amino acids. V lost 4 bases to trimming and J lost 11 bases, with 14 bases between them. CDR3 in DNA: TGTGCCAGCAGCCTCATTCCGGAGTGGAAACTGTTTTTT. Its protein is CASSLIPEWKLFF.